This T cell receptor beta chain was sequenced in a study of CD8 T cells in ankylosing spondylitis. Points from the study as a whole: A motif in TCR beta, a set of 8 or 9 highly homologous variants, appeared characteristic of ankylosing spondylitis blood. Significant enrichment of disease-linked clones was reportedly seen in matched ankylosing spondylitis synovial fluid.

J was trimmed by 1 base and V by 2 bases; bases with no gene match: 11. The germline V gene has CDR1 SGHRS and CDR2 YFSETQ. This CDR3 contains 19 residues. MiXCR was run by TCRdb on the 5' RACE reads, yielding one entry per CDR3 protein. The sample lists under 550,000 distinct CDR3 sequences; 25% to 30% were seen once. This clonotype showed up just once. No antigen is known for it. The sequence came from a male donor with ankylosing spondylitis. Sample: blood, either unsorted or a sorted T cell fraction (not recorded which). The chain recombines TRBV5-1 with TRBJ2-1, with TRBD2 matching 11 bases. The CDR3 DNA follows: TGCGCCAGCAGCTTCCCGGGACTAGCGGTAGAGGGGTCCTACAATGAGCAGTTCTTC. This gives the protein CASSFPGLAVEGSYNEQFF.